The 30 T cell receptor beta chains below come from one sample, sequenced in a study of T cell repertoires in cytomegalovirus infection. From the reads, TCRdb called clonotypes with MiXCR, one entry per CDR3 protein. In the table there are more than 400,000 distinct CDR3 sequences, about a quarter of which are singletons. Sequencing input: PBMCs. Source of these receptors: a human donor in good health (CMV status not recorded). Some clones in this sample may be carry-over from other donors' samples.

This clonotype was counted at least ten times. V and J are TRBV5-1 and TRBJ2-1; 7 bases are shared with TRBD2. The CDR3 spans 16 residues. Germline CDR1 SGHRS, CDR2 YFSETQ. V trimming: 0 bases; J trimming: 1 base; junction bases outside the gene matches: 4. In DNA form, the CDR3 reads TGCGCCAGCAGCTTGGGCGGGAGTGGATCCTACAATGAGCAGTTCTTC. It encodes CASSLGGSGSYNEQFF.

This clonotype was found many times. The chain combines TRBV7-8 with TRBJ2-2; weak D call: TRBD1 (6 bases). Trimming stripped 5 bases from V and 0 bases from J, with 13 bases between. Per the germline V gene, CDR1 is SGHVS and CDR2 is FQNEAQ. CDR3 length: 16 amino acids. Here the CDR3 reads CASSANRVANTGELFF. CDR3 nucleotide sequence: TGTGCCAGCAGCGCGAACAGGGTCGCGAACACCGGGGAGCTGTTTTTT.

This clonotype was detected a few times. The chain uses TRBV5-5 and TRBJ2-1, with a tentative D call TRBD2 (6 bases). V was shortened by 5 bases and J by 0 bases, with 12 bases between the two germline ends. Germline values: CDR1 SGHKS, CDR2 YYEKEE (reference sequence). The CDR3 loop spans 15 amino acids. CDR3 amino acids: CASSMGLPSYNEQFF. Here the CDR3 DNA reads TGTGCCAGCAGTATGGGACTGCCCTCCTACAATGAGCAGTTCTTC.

This clonotype was seen a handful of times. This rearrangement joins TRBV19 to TRBJ2-1, with TRBD1 matching over 10 bases. Trimming removed 9 bases from V and 6 bases from J; junction bases left unmatched: 5. CDR3 length: 13 amino acids. Germline V gene sequence: CDR1 LNHDA, CDR2 SQIVND (reference sequence). The chain's CDR3 is CASRDRGVNEQFF. The CDR3 nucleotides are TGTGCCAGCCGGGACAGGGGCGTCAATGAGCAGTTCTTC. Full variable domain (rest looked up from reference TRBV19 and TRBJ2-1): DGGITQSPKYLFRKEGQNVTLSCEQNLNHDAMYWYRQDPGQGLRLIYYSQIVNDFQKGDIAEGYSVSREKKESFPLTVTSAQKNPTAFYLCASRDRGVNEQFFGPGTRLTVL.

V gene TRBV27 combines with J gene TRBJ2-3; 8 bases are a match to TRBD2. V trimming: 3 bases; J trimming: 2 bases; junction bases outside the gene matches: 7. This CDR3 spans 16 amino acids. CDR1 and CDR2 (germline): MNHEY, SMNVEV (reference sequence). The CDR3 DNA sequence: TGTGCCAGCAGTTTCCTTTTAGCGGGACCCACAGATACGCAGTATTTT. This encodes CASSFLLAGPTDTQYF.

The CDR3 DNA sequence: TGTGCCAGCAGTTTATTTTCTAGGGACTCCTACGAGCAGTACTTC. It translates to CASSLFSRDSYEQYF. The chain links TRBV27 to TRBJ2-7; D ambiguous. Germline lookup yields CDR1 MNHEY and CDR2 SMNVEV (reference sequence). The V gene lost 1 base and the J gene lost 0 bases, with 10 bases spanning the gap. The CDR3 contains 15 residues.

This clonotype was counted a few times. The chain carries TRBV6-2 or TRBV6-3 and TRBJ2-5, with D tentatively TRBD2 (7 bases). Germline V lookup: CDR1 MNHEY, CDR2 SVGEGT. V was trimmed by 7 bases and J by 5 bases, leaving 20 bases between them. This CDR3 region has 15 residues. CDR3: CASKVWGGMEETQYF. The CDR3, as DNA: TGTGCCAGCAAGGTCTGGGGGGGCATGGAGGAGACCCAGTACTTC.

This clonotype occurred a few times. V gene TRBV25-1 combines with J gene TRBJ2-3; 11 nucleotides align to TRBD2. Germline V gives CDR1 MGHDK, CDR2 SYGVNS. The CDR3 has 18 residues. The ends lost 4 bases at V and 4 bases at J; junction bases unmatched: 13. DNA of the CDR3: TGTGCCAGCAGTGGTCCATTAGGTGGTAGCGGGAGGGCAGATACGCAGTATTTT. Translation gives CASSGPLGGSGRADTQYF. Full variable domain (missing parts from reference TRBV25-1 and TRBJ2-3): EADIYQTPRYLVIGTGKKITLECSQTMGHDKMYWYQQDPGMELHLIHYSYGVNSTEKGDLSSESTVSRIRTEHFPLTLESARPSHTSQYLCASSGPLGGSGRADTQYFGPGTRLTVL.

The chain links TRBV29-1 to TRBJ2-1, with a tentative D call TRBD2 (5 bases). This CDR3 has 13 residues. Germline CDR1 is SQVTM and CDR2 is ANQGSEA. The V end was cut by 6 bases, the J end by 8 bases, with 17 bases between. Here the CDR3 reads CSVRWGVIDEQFF. The DNA of the CDR3 is TGCAGCGTGCGATGGGGAGTTATAGATGAGCAGTTCTTC.

This clonotype has a handful of counts. The rearrangement links TRBV5-6 to TRBJ2-6; 8 bases fit TRBD1. This CDR3 contains 17 residues. V lost 4 bases to trimming and J lost 1 base; unmatched junction nucleotides: 7. The germline V gene has CDR1 SGHDT and CDR2 YYEEEE. Here the CDR3 DNA reads TGTGCCAGCAGCCCGTACGACAGGGGATCTGGGGCCAACGTCCTGACTTTC. It codes for CASSPYDRGSGANVLTF. The full variable domain, in which reference TRBV5-6 and TRBJ2-6 provide the parts outside the CDR3, is DAGVTQSPTHLIKTRGQQVTLRCSPKSGHDTVSWYQQALGQGPQFIFQYYEEEERQRGNFPDRFSGHQFPNYSSELNVNALLLGDSALYLCASSPYDRGSGANVLTFGAGSRLTVL.

This clonotype has only a few counts. V usage is TRBV6-1 and J usage is TRBJ1-2, with 7 bases identical to TRBD1. Germline V gene data show CDR1 as MNHNS and CDR2 as SASEGT. The junction had 16 bases not matched to a gene; V was cut back by 6 bases and J by 0 bases. The CDR3 runs 18 residues. The CDR3 spells CASRLTTWPGQTNYGYTF. CDR3 bases: TGTGCCAGCAGGCTGACAACCTGGCCGGGACAGACTAACTATGGCTACACCTTC.

The chain couples TRBV28 to TRBJ2-5, with TRBD2 as a possible D gene (5 bases). Per germline, CDR1 MDHEN and CDR2 SYDVKM. The ends were cut back, 2 bases at V and 0 bases at J, with 19 bases in the middle. The CDR3 runs to 18 residues. This CDR3 reads CASSLRWLAKNHQETQYF. DNA of the CDR3: TGTGCCAGCAGTTTAAGATGGCTAGCCAAAAACCACCAAGAGACCCAGTACTTC.

This clonotype showed up many times. The gene calls are TRBV7-8 and TRBJ1-2, with a tentative D call TRBD1 (6 bases). Per germline, CDR1 SGHVS and CDR2 FQNEAQ. Between the trimmed V and J ends, which lost 3 bases and 6 bases, there was a span of 14 bases. The CDR3 runs to 14 residues. In DNA form, the CDR3 reads TGTGCCAGCAGCTTCCCCGCACAGGGACATGGCTACACCTTC. The encoded protein is CASSFPAQGHGYTF.

The chain links TRBV3-1 to TRBJ2-1; TRBD2 aligns across 8 bases. The CDR3 length is 15 residues. With V trimmed by 4 bases and J by 7 bases, 9 bases remained unmatched. CDR1 is LGHDT, CDR2 YNNKEL, per germline (reference sequence). CDR3 amino acids: CASSPGGRPGNEQFF. CDR3 DNA sequence: TGTGCCAGCAGCCCAGGCGGGAGGCCGGGAAATGAGCAGTTCTTC.

This clonotype was observed a few times. The chain recombines TRBV12-3 or TRBV12-4 with TRBJ2-1, with 8 bases that match TRBD1. This CDR3 region has 13 residues. With V trimmed by 5 bases and J by 9 bases, 6 bases remained unmatched. As DNA, the CDR3 is TGTGCCAGCAGTGACAGGGGAACGGTTGAGCAGTTCTTC. Protein sequence: CASSDRGTVEQFF.

This chain joins TRBV6-2 or TRBV6-3 and TRBJ2-7; D remains ambiguous. V lost 2 bases and J lost 7, with 12 bases in between. The CDR3 runs to 13 residues. Per the germline V gene, CDR1 is MNHEY and CDR2 is SVGEGT. The CDR3 spells CASSYAAPSEQYF. The DNA for the CDR3 is TGTGCCAGCAGTTACGCGGCACCTTCGGAGCAGTACTTC.

The CDR3 here is CASSDFQRVYQPQHF. Written as DNA, the CDR3 is TGTGCCAGCAGTGATTTTCAGAGGGTCTATCAGCCCCAGCATTTT. The chain links TRBV2 to TRBJ1-5; D is uncertain. CDR1 and CDR2 (germline): SNHLY, FYNNEI. Trimming took 3 bases from V and 5 from J, leaving 14 bases between them. CDR3 length: 15 amino acids. The variable domain in full, with the rest retrieved from reference TRBV2 and TRBJ1-5, is EPEVTQTPSHQVTQMGQEVILRCVPISNHLYFYWYRQILGQKVEFLVSFYNNEISEKSEIFDDQFSVERPDGSNFTLKIRSTKLEDSAMYFCASSDFQRVYQPQHFGDGTRLSIL.

This chain links TRBV5-4 with TRBJ2-1, with 12 bases identical to TRBD2. With 4 bases clipped from V and 8 bases from J, the junction kept 7 bases outside the gene matches. CDR1 is SGHNT, CDR2 YYREEE, per germline (reference sequence). The CDR3 is made up of 15 amino acids. CDR3 DNA sequence: TGTGCCAGCAGCCCTACTAGCGGGGGGACCCATGAGCAGTTCTTC. Translating gives CASSPTSGGTHEQFF.

This clonotype was counted many times. The chain has TRBV7-2 and TRBJ2-5, with 8 positions matching TRBD1. Per germline, CDR1 SGHTA and CDR2 FQGNSA. J lost 2 bases, V lost 6 bases, and 11 bases had no gene match. The length of the CDR3 is 16 residues. DNA of the CDR3: TGTGCCAGCAGTTCATCAGGGGGCGCGGGTCAAGAGACCCAGTACTTC. This codes for CASSSSGGAGQETQYF.

A few counts support this clonotype. The V gene is TRBV5-6, the J gene TRBJ1-3, with a tentative D call TRBD1 (6 bases). V lost 2 bases to trimming and J lost 0 bases, with 12 bases between them. CDR1 is SGHDT and CDR2 is YYEEEE in the germline V gene. The CDR3 is 16 amino acids. CDR3 coding DNA: TGTGCCAGCAGCTTCACAGGGCTTCTCTCTGGAAACACCATATATTTT. Translation: CASSFTGLLSGNTIYF.

A few counts support this clonotype. CDR3 sequence: CASTGLHNGQETQYF. CDR3 nucleotides: TGTGCCAGCACCGGACTGCACAATGGTCAAGAGACCCAGTACTTC. The chain recombines TRBV2 with TRBJ2-5; D may be TRBD2 (5 bases). CDR3 size: 15 residues. Germline values: CDR1 SNHLY, CDR2 FYNNEI. V was trimmed by 7 bases and J by 2 bases, leaving 17 bases between them.

This clonotype was detected ten times or more. The V and J genes are TRBV5-6 and TRBJ2-7; D uncertain. V was pared by 1 base and J by 6 bases, with 8 bases between. There are 12 residues in the CDR3. The germline gives CDR1 SGHDT, CDR2 YYEEEE. The CDR3 bases are TGTGCCAGCAGCTTGTCTCGACTCGAGCAGTACTTC. The encoded protein is CASSLSRLEQYF.

The J gene is TRBJ2-3, the V gene TRBV6-5, with no clear D. The germline V and J ends were trimmed by 0 bases and 3 bases, with 7 bases remaining between them. In germline, CDR1 is MNHEY, CDR2 SVGAGI. This CDR3 region has 14 residues. For the CDR3, the DNA is TGTGCCAGCAGTTACTCGGGCCAGACAGATACGCAGTATTTT. This encodes CASSYSGQTDTQYF.

The chain links TRBV18 to TRBJ1-4; weak D call: TRBD1 (5 bases). The CDR3 length is 15 residues. The V and J ends lost 3 bases and 5 bases respectively, with 13 bases between them. Germline lookup yields CDR1 KGHSH and CDR2 LQKENI. CDR3 sequence (DNA): TGTGCCAGCTCACCTCTTGACAGAAGAAATGAAAAACTGTTTTTT. Residues: CASSPLDRRNEKLFF.

The chain combines TRBV12-3 or TRBV12-4 with TRBJ2-3; D gene ambiguous. The CDR3 contains 14 residues. Trimming stripped 5 bases from V and 2 bases from J, with 11 bases between. The CDR3 region is CASSLQGNTDTQYF. The CDR3 nucleotides read TGTGCCAGCAGTCTCCAAGGAAACACAGATACGCAGTATTTT.

This clonotype was counted many times. The V gene is TRBV19, the J gene TRBJ1-2; D gene unclear. CDR3 size: 12 residues. V shed 6 bases and J shed 4 bases, with 9 bases lying between them. Germline lookup yields CDR1 LNHDA and CDR2 SQIVND (reference sequence). The CDR3 protein is CASSRTGYGYTF. Here the CDR3 DNA reads TGTGCCAGTAGCCGCACGGGCTATGGCTACACCTTC.

In its sample, this clonotype was seen many times. The chain combines TRBV7-2 with TRBJ2-3; no reliable D call. Germline lookup yields CDR1 SGHTA and CDR2 FQGNSA. V was pared by 7 bases and J by 2 bases, with 10 bases between. CDR3 size: 13 residues. The CDR3 nucleotides are TGTGCCAGCACATACTCGTACACAGATACGCAGTATTTT. Amino acid sequence: CASTYSYTDTQYF.

Only a few counts were recorded for this clonotype. The chain has TRBV25-1 and TRBJ1-1; no clear D. This CDR3 comprises 13 residues. Looked up from germline, CDR1 is MGHDK and CDR2 is SYGVNS. The germline V and J ends were trimmed by 3 bases and 6 bases, with 11 bases remaining between them. CDR3 region: CASSDPVGSEAFF. The CDR3 DNA reads as TGTGCCAGCAGTGACCCGGTAGGGTCTGAAGCTTTCTTT.

This clonotype was counted at least ten times. The chain recombines TRBV6-2 or TRBV6-3 with TRBJ2-2; D is unresolved. Germline V gene sequence: CDR1 MNHEY, CDR2 SVGEGT. The V gene lost 5 bases and the J gene lost 2 bases, with 0 bases spanning the gap. The CDR3 runs to 11 residues. CDR3 nucleotides: TGTGCCAGCAGTAACACCGGGGAGCTGTTTTTT. It translates to CASSNTGELFF.

This chain connects TRBV4-2 to TRBJ1-2; D is unclear. The CDR3 runs to 16 residues. V was shortened by 1 base and J by 5 bases, with 17 bases between the two germline ends. Germline-derived CDR1 and CDR2 are LGHNA and YNFKEQ. The CDR3 bases are TGTGCCAGCAGCCAAGTTGGTCAGGCGCTTAGTTATGGCTACACCTTC. Protein: CASSQVGQALSYGYTF.